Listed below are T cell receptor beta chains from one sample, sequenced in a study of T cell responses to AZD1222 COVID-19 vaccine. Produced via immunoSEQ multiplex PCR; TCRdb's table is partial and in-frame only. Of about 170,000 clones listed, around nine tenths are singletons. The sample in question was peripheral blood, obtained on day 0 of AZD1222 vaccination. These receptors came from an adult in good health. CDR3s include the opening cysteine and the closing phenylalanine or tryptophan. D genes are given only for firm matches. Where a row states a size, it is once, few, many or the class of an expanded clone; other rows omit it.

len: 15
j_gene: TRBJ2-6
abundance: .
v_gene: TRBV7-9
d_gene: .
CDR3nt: TGTGCCAGCAGCTCCCGGATGGCTGGGGCCAACGTCCTGACTTTC
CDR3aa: CASSSRMAGANVLTF

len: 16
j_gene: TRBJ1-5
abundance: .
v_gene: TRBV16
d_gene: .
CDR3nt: TGTGCCAGCAGCCAACCGGATCGAGGGAGAAATCAGCCCCAGCATTTT
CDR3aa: CASSQPDRGRNQPQHF

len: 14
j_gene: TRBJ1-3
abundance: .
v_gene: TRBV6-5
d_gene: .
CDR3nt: TGTGCCAGCAGCCAAGACATATCTGGAAACACCATATATTTT
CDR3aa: CASSQDISGNTIYF

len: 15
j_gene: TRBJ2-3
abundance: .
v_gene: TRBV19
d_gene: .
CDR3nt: TGTGCCAGTAGTATTCTAGCCAGGACACAAGATACGCAGTATTTT
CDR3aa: CASSILARTQDTQYF

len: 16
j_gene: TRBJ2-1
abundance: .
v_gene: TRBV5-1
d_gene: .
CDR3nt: TGCGCCAGCAGCGCACAAGTGGCAGGAGGTATCAATGAGCAGTTCTTC
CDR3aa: CASSAQVAGGINEQFF

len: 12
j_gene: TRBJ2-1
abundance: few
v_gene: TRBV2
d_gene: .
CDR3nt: TGTGCCAGCAGTAACACCGTCAATGAGCAGTTCTTC
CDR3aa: CASSNTVNEQFF

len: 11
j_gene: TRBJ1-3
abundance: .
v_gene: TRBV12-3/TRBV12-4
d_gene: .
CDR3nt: TGTGCCAGCAGTTTTGGAAACACCATATATTTT
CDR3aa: CASSFGNTIYF

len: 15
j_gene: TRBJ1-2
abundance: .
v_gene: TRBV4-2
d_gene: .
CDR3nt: TGTGCCAGCAGCACTCAAGGCAGGCCTAACTATGGCTACACCTTC
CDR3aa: CASSTQGRPNYGYTF

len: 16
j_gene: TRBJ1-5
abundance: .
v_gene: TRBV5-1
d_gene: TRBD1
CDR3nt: TGCGCCAGCAGCCCGGACGGGACAGGGGGCAATCAGCCCCAGCATTTT
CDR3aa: CASSPDGTGGNQPQHF

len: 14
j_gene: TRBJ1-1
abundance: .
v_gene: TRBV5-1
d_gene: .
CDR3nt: TGCGCCAGCAGCTTGGTGGAAAGGAACACTGAAGCTTTCTTT
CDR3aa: CASSLVERNTEAFF

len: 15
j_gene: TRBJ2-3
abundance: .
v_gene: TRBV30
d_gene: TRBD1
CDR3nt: TGTGCCTGGCAAAAGAACAGGGGTAGCACAGATACGCAGTATTTT
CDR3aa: CAWQKNRGSTDTQYF

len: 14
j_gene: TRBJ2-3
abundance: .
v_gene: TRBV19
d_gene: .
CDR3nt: TGTGCCAGTAACCCCGGGACTAGCACAGATACGCAGTATTTT
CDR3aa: CASNPGTSTDTQYF

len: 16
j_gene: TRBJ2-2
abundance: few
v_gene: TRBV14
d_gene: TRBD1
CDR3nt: TGTGCCAGCAGCTCCGGTTGGGGCAGGGGGACCGGGGAGCTGTTTTTT
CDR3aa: CASSSGWGRGTGELFF

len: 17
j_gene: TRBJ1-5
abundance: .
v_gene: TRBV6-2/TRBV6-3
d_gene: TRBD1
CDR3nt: TGTGCCAGCAGTTACCCGGGACAGATATTTAGCAATCAGCCCCAGCATTTT
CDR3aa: CASSYPGQIFSNQPQHF

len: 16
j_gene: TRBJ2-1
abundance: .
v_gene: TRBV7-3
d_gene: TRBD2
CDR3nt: TGTGCCAGCAGCTTCCACTTATTAGCGGGAGAGGATGAGCAGTTCTTC
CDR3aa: CASSFHLLAGEDEQFF

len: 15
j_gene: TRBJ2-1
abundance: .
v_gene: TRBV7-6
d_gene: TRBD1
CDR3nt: TGTGCCAGCAGCTCCAGACAGGGCTCCTACAATGAGCAGTTCTTC
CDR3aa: CASSSRQGSYNEQFF

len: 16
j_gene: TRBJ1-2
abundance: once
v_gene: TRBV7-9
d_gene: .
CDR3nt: TGTGCCAGCAGCTTAGCAGGGAAGGGTGAAAGAAATGGCTACACCTTC
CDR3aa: CASSLAGKGERNGYTF

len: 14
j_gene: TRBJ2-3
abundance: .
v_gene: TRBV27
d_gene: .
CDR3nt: TGTGCCAGCAGTTTATCGGGGGGATCAGATACGCAGTATTTT
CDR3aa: CASSLSGGSDTQYF

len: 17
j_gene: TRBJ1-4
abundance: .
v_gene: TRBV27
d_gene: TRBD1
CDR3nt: TGTGCCAGCAGTTTCACCGGGACAGGGTTCCTCAATGAAAAACTGTTTTTT
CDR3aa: CASSFTGTGFLNEKLFF

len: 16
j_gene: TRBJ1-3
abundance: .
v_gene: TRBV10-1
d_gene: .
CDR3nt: TGCGCCAGCAGTGATGAAGCGTTGGGGACTGGAAACACCATATATTTT
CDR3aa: CASSDEALGTGNTIYF

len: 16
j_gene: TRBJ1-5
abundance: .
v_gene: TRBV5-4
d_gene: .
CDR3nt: TGTGCCAGCAGCTCGGGGCCCCCACGGAGCAATCAGCCCCAGCATTTT
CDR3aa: CASSSGPPRSNQPQHF

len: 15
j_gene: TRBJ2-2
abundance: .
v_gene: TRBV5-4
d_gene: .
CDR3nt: TGTGCCAGCAGACATGGAGGGGGCCGGACCGGGGAGCTGTTTTTT
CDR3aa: CASRHGGGRTGELFF

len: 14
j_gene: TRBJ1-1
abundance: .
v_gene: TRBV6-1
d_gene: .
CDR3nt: TGTGCCAGCAGTGAAGTGCAGTCTAACACTGAAGCTTTCTTT
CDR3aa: CASSEVQSNTEAFF

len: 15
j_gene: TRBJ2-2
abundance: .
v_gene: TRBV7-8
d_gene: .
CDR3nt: TGTGCCAGCAGCTCCCGCCCAGTTAACACCGGGGAGCTGTTTTTT
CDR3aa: CASSSRPVNTGELFF

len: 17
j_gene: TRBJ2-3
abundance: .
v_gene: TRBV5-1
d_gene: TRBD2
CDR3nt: TGCGCCAGCAGCTTGAAAGGACTAGCGGGGGGTCGAGATACGCAGTATTTT
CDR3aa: CASSLKGLAGGRDTQYF

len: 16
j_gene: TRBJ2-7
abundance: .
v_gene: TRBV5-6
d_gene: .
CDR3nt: TGTGCCAGCAGCTTCCAGGGGGGTTTATCGTTCTACGAGCAGTACTTC
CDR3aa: CASSFQGGLSFYEQYF

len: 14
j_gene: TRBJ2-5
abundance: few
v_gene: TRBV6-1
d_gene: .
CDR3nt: TGTGCCAGCAGTGAAAACCCACTCCAAGAGACCCAGTACTTC
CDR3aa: CASSENPLQETQYF

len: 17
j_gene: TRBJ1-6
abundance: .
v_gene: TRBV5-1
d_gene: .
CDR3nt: TGCGCCAGCAGTCCCACAGGTCCGTCTGGCCCGAATTCACCCCTCCACTTT
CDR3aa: CASSPTGPSGPNSPLHF

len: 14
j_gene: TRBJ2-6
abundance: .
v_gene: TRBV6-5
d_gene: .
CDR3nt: TGTGCCAGCAAGGAAGTCTCTGGGGCCAACGTCCTGACTTTC
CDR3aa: CASKEVSGANVLTF

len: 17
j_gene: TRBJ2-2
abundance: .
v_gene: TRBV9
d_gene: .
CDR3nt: TGTGCCAGCAGCGTAGGAAGGTCGAGACTACAAACCGGGGAGCTGTTTTTT
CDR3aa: CASSVGRSRLQTGELFF

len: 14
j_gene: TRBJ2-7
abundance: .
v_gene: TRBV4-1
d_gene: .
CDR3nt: TGCGCCAGCAGCCACCCAGAGCCCGCCTACGAGCAGTACTTC
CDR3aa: CASSHPEPAYEQYF

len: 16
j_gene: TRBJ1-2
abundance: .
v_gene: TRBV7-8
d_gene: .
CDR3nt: TGTGCCAGCAGCTCAAGAAATGTCGCGGGAAACTATGGCTACACCTTC
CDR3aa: CASSSRNVAGNYGYTF

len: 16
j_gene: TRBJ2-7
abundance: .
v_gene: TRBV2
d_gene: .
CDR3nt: TGTGCCAGCAGTCCTACCCGACAGGCGTTCTCCTACGAGCAGTACTTC
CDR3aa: CASSPTRQAFSYEQYF

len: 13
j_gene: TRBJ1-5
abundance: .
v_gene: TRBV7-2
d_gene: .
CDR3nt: TGTGCCAGCAGCTTAAAGGGGGGCCAGCCCCAGCATTTT
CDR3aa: CASSLKGGQPQHF

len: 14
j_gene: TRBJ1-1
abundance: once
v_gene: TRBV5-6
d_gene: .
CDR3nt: TGTGCCAGCAGCTATCCCCAAAGGAACACTGAAGCTTTCTTT
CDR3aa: CASSYPQRNTEAFF

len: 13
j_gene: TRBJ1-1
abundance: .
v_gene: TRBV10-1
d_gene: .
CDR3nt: TGCGCCAGCAGACTGTCGGGGAACACTGAAGCTTTCTTT
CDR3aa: CASRLSGNTEAFF

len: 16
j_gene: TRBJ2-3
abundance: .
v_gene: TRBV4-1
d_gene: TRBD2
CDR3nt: TGCGCCAGCAGCCTCAAGACTAGCGGGGGGGTAGATACGCAGTATTTT
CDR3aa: CASSLKTSGGVDTQYF

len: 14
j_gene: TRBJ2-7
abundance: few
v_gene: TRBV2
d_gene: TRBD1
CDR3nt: TGTGCCAGCAGTGGGGGGACAGGGGGTTCCGAGCAGTACTTC
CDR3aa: CASSGGTGGSEQYF

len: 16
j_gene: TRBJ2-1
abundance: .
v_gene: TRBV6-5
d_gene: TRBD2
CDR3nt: TGTGCCAGCAGTTACATAGGGACCACAGCGGGAAATGAGCAGTTCTTC
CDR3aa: CASSYIGTTAGNEQFF

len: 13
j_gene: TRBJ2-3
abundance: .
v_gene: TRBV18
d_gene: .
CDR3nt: TGTGCCAGCTCGCCCCCTTCCACAGATACGCAGTATTTT
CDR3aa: CASSPPSTDTQYF

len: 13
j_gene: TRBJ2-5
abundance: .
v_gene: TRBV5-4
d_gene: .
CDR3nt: TGTGCCAGCAGCTTGGGAAATTATTTGACCCAGTACTTC
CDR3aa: CASSLGNYLTQYF

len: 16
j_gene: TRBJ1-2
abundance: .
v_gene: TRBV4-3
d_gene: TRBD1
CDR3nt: TGCGCCAGCAGCCAAGATCTTGCAGGGGGCGCGTATGGCTACACCTTC
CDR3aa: CASSQDLAGGAYGYTF

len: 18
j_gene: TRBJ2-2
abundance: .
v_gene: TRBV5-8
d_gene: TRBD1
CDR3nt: TGTGCCAGCAGCCCGGACAGGGATCTATCGAACCCAACCGGGGAGCTGTTTTTT
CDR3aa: CASSPDRDLSNPTGELFF

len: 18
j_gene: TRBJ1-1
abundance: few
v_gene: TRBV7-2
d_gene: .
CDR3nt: TGTGCCAGCAGCTTAGGGGGGGCCCGACAGAGGGAGAACACTGAAGCTTTCTTT
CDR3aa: CASSLGGARQRENTEAFF

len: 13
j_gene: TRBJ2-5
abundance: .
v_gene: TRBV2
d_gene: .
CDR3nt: TGTGCCAGCAGTCGTAGGGGGAGTGAGACCCAGTACTTC
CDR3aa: CASSRRGSETQYF

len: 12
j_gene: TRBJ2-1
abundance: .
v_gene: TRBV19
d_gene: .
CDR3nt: TGTGCCAGTAGTTACAGGACCAGTGAGCAGTTCTTC
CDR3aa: CASSYRTSEQFF

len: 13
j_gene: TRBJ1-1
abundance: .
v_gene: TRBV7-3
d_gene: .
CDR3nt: TGTGCCAGCAGCTACCGACGGGGGGGCCAAGCTTTCTTT
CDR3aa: CASSYRRGGQAFF

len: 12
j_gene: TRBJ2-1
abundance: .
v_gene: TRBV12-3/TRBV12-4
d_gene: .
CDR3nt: TGTGCCAGCTGCCGGAGGAGTGCTGAGCAGTTCTTC
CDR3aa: CASCRRSAEQFF

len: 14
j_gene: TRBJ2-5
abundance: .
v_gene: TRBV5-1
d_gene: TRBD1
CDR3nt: TGCGCCAGCAGCTCAGGACAGGCAGGGGAGACCCAGTACTTC
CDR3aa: CASSSGQAGETQYF

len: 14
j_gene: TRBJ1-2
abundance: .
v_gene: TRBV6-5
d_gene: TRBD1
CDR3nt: TGTGCCAGCAGCCGGGACAGGGGTTTAGGGGGCTACACCTTC
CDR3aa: CASSRDRGLGGYTF